What follows describes a single T cell receptor beta chain. With 6 bases removed from V and 5 bases from J, the gap between germline ends came to 10 bases. Per the germline V gene, CDR1 is ENHRY and CDR2 is SYGVKD. The CDR3 has 13 residues. Study processing details: Reference gene primer amplification in the assay estimated nucleated cell counts. Repertoires were generated with immunoSEQ multiplex PCR, while TCRdb's copy carries only in-frame clones and drops some. Clone size and the V and J calls come from that table; the DNA yielded D and trimming. Here the sample spans just over 75,000 clones, over 80% being singletons. This sample is drawn from a study of blood T cell repertoires in COVID-19. As for the study in general: Specimens from acute and convalescent COVID-19 originated in the United States, Italy and Spain.

The sample comprised peripheral blood. J is TRBJ1-4 and V is TRBV10-3; possibly TRBD1 for D (5 bases). This TCR came from a man aged 50-60 years with acute or convalescent COVID-19. The CDR3 sequence: CAISLTGNEKLFF. CDR3 bases: TGTGCCATCAGCCTAACAGGAAATGAAAAACTGTTTTTT.